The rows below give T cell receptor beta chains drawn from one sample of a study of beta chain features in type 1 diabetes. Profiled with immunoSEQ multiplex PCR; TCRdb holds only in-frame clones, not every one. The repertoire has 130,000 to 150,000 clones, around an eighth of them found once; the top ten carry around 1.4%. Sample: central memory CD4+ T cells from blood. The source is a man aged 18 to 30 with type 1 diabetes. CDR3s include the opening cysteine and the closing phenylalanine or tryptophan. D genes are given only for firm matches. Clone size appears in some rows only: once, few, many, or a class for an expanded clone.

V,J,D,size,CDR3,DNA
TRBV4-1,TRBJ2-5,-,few,CASSQEVQETQYF,TGCGCCAGCAGCCAAGAGGTCCAAGAGACCCAGTACTTC
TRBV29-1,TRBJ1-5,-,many,CSVWDGGGQPQHF,TGCAGCGTTTGGGATGGGGGCGGGCAGCCCCAGCATTTT
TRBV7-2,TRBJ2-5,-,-,CASSSQGTTETQYF,TGTGCCAGCAGCTCCCAAGGAACTACGGAGACCCAGTACTTC
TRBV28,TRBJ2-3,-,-,CASHRGTDTQYF,TGTGCCAGCCACAGGGGCACAGATACGCAGTATTTT
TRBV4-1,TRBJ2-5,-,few,CASSQNRETQYF,TGCGCCAGCAGCCAAAATAGGGAGACCCAGTACTTC
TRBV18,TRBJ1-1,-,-,CASSPNRGSTEAFF,TGTGCCAGCTCACCAAATAGGGGATCAACTGAAGCTTTCTTT
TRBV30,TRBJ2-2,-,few,CAWKDSGQGINTGELFF,TGTGCCTGGAAGGACAGCGGGCAGGGTATTAACACCGGGGAGCTGTTTTTT
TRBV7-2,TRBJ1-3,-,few,CASSLTGLSGNTIYF,TGTGCCAGCAGCTTAACGGGCCTCTCTGGAAACACCATATATTTT
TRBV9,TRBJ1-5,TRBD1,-,CASSAGQKNQPQHF,TGTGCCAGCAGCGCGGGACAGAAAAATCAGCCCCAGCATTTT
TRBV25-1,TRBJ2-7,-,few,CASSGTSSYEQYF,TGTGCCAGCTCCGGGACGTCTTCCTACGAGCAGTACTTC
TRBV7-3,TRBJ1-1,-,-,CASSQGTSTDTEAFF,TGTGCCAGCAGCCAAGGGACATCGACGGACACTGAAGCTTTCTTT
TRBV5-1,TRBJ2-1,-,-,CASSPGLTGEQFF,TGCGCCAGCAGCCCGGGACTCACTGGTGAGCAGTTCTTC
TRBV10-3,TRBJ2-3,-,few,CAILVGGSNTQYF,TGTGCCATCTTAGTCGGGGGCAGCAATACGCAGTATTTT
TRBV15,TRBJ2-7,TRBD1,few,CATSPPGQGGYEQYF,TGTGCCACCAGCCCACCCGGACAGGGAGGCTACGAGCAGTACTTC
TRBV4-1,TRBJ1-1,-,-,CASSQVYRRGYRVHMNTEAFF,TGCGCCAGCAGCCAAGTCTATAGACGAGGGTACAGGGTCCATATGAACACTGAAGCTTTCTTT
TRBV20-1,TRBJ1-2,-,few,CSARRVYGYTF,TGCAGTGCTAGGAGGGTCTATGGCTACACCTTC
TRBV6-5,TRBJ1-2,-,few,CASSFGQGGYTF,TGTGCCAGCAGTTTCGGCCAGGGTGGCTACACCTTC
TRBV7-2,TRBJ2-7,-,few,CASSPGGGYEQYF,TGTGCCAGCAGCCCAGGTGGGGGCTACGAGCAGTACTTC
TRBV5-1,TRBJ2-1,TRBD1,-,CASILDRVGGEQFF,TGCGCCAGCATCCTGGACAGGGTAGGTGGTGAGCAGTTCTTC
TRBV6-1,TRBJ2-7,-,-,CASRDRGVASYEQYF,TGTGCCAGCAGGGACCGGGGAGTAGCGTCCTACGAGCAGTACTTC
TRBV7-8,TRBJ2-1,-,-,CASSPDHYNEQFF,TGTGCCAGCAGCCCGGACCACTACAATGAGCAGTTCTTC
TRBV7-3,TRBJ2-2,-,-,CATSRGVDTGELFF,TGTGCCACCTCTCGAGGGGTCGACACCGGGGAGCTGTTTTTT
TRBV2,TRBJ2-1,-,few,CASSAESYNEQFF,TGTGCCAGCAGTGCGGAGTCCTACAATGAGCAGTTCTTC
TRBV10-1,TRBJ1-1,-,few,CASTAMKGAEAFF,TGCGCCAGCACCGCGATGAAAGGGGCTGAAGCTTTCTTT
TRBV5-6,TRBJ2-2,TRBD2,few,CASSLPGGDTGELFF,TGTGCCAGCAGCTTGCCCGGGGGGGACACCGGGGAGCTGTTTTTT
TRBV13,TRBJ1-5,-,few,CASSFSGQGNQPQHF,TGTGCCAGCAGCTTTAGTGGGCAGGGCAATCAGCCCCAGCATTTT
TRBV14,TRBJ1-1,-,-,CASSRLGMNTEAFF,TGTGCCAGCAGCCGTCTAGGCATGAACACTGAAGCTTTCTTT
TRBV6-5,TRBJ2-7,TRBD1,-,CASRSGTDYEQYF,TGTGCCAGCAGGTCCGGGACAGACTACGAGCAGTACTTC
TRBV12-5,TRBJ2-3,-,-,CASAGGGTDTQYF,TGTGCTAGTGCCGGAGGGGGCACAGATACGCAGTATTTT
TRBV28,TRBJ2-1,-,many,CASRTPHEQFF,TGTGCCAGCCGAACGCCCCATGAGCAGTTCTTC
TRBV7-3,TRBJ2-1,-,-,CASSGSSNEQFF,TGTGCCAGCAGCGGCAGTAGCAATGAGCAGTTCTTC
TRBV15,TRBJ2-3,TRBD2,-,CATSRDQAGAGDTQYF,TGTGCCACCAGCAGAGATCAAGCGGGGGCGGGGGATACGCAGTATTTT
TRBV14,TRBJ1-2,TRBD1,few,CASSQGPGGFYGYTF,TGTGCCAGCAGCCAAGGTCCAGGGGGCTTCTATGGCTACACCTTC
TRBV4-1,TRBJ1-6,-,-,CASSQAPGSDSPLHF,TGCGCCAGCAGCCAAGCTCCAGGGTCAGATTCACCCCTCCACTTT
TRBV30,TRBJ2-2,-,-,CAWSVQLAGELFF,TGTGCCTGGAGTGTACAACTAGCTGGGGAGCTGTTTTTT
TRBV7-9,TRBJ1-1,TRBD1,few,CASSQQGTGAEAFF,TGTGCCAGCAGCCAACAGGGGACAGGCGCTGAAGCTTTCTTT
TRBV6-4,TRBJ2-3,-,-,CASSEYSSEADTQYF,TGTGCCAGCAGTGAGTATTCTAGCGAAGCAGATACGCAGTATTTT
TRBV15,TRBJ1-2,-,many,CATSRDLQSGYTF,TGTGCCACCAGCAGAGATCTTCAATCTGGCTACACCTTC
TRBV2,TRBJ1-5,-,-,CASSEVASNQPQHF,TGTGCCAGCAGTGAAGTCGCCAGCAATCAGCCCCAGCATTTT
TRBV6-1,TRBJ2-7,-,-,CASSYKTEQYF,TGTGCCAGCAGTTACAAGACTGAGCAGTACTTC
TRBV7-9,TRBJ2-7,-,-,CASSLKLGVGPTYEQYF,TGTGCCAGCAGCTTAAAGTTGGGGGTCGGGCCGACCTACGAGCAGTACTTC
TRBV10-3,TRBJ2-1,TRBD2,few,CATTSGVHNEQFF,TGTGCCACGACTAGCGGGGTTCACAATGAGCAGTTCTTC
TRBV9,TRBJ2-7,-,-,CASSPRTDNSYEQYF,TGTGCCAGCAGCCCCAGGACGGATAATTCCTACGAGCAGTACTTC
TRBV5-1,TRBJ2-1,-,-,CASSLGLDYVNEQFF,TGCGCCAGCAGCTTGGGTCTAGACTATGTGAATGAGCAGTTCTTC
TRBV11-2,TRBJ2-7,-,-,CASSSSVTALYEQYF,TGTGCCAGCAGCAGCTCCGTGACTGCCCTCTACGAGCAGTACTTC
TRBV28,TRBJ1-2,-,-,CASSLLSTRGYTF,TGTGCCAGCAGTTTATTGTCTACAAGAGGGTACACCTTC
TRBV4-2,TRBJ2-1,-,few,CASSQDWGTYNEQFF,TGTGCCAGCAGCCAAGATTGGGGTACCTACAATGAGCAGTTCTTC
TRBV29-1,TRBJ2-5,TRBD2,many,CSVPTSGAPAQYF,TGCAGCGTCCCGACTAGCGGTGCCCCGGCCCAGTACTTC
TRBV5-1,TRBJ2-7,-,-,CASSLGQLHRDEQYF,TGCGCCAGCAGCTTGGGGCAGCTCCACCGGGACGAGCAGTACTTC
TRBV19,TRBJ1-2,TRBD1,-,CASETRQGSRGYTF,TGTGCCAGCGAAACCAGACAGGGGTCTCGTGGCTACACCTTC
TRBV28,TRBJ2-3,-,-,CASRPEYGGADTQYF,TGTGCCAGCAGGCCCGAGTACGGTGGTGCAGATACGCAGTATTTT